Presented here are 27 T cell receptor beta chains from one specimen sequenced in a study of blood T cell repertoires in COVID-19. Generated by immunoSEQ multiplex PCR, the TCRdb table keeps only in-frame clones and is missing some. Here the sample spans roughly 100,000 clones, approximately 87% being singletons. The material sequenced was peripheral blood. These receptors were taken from a man aged 50 to 59 with acute or convalescent COVID-19.

J is TRBJ2-7 and V is TRBV7-2; possible D gene TRBD2, 5 bases. Trimming removed 3 bases from V and 7 bases from J, with 13 bases in between. CDR1 SGHTA and CDR2 FQGNSA come from the germline V gene. The CDR3 spans 13 residues. The CDR3 reads CASSFGSGREQYF. CDR3 nucleotide sequence: TGTGCCAGCAGCTTCGGCAGCGGACGGGAGCAGTACTTC.

J is TRBJ1-5 and V is TRBV28; D possibly corresponds to TRBD1 (5 bases). The CDR3 covers 16 residues. Germline lookup yields CDR1 MDHEN and CDR2 SYDVKM. V was cut by 1 base and J by 5 bases, with 15 bases left in between. For the CDR3, the DNA is TGTGCCAGCAGTTTATTAGGGGTTGAAGTGGATCAGCCCCAGCATTTT. It encodes CASSLLGVEVDQPQHF.

As to this clone: The CDR3 does not close with the conserved phenylalanine or tryptophan, likely indicating a read error. The DNA is omitted, as the CDR3 cannot be located on it reliably, and the CDR3 follows TCRdb's listing. The V call is TRBV29-1, the J call TRBJ2-6; the D call TRBD1 from the table was never checked on the DNA. Germline CDR1 reads SQVTM; CDR2 reads ANQGSEA. The CDR3 is 11 amino acids in total, end residues counted. The CDR3 sequence: CSVEEGTGTLY.

This clone has more than one count but fewer than ten. The V gene is TRBV18, the J gene TRBJ2-2; 12 bases are a match to TRBD2. Germline V lookup: CDR1 KGHSH, CDR2 LQKENI. J gave up 4 bases and V 0 bases, and 3 bases lay outside the gene matches. This CDR3 comprises 17 residues. The CDR3 loop reads CASSPPSSGRATGELFF. CDR3 coding DNA: TGTGCCAGCTCACCACCTTCTAGCGGGAGGGCCACCGGGGAGCTGTTTTTT.

The chain recombines TRBV9 with TRBJ2-7; tentative D call: TRBD1 (5 bases). The CDR3 length is 15 residues. The ends were cut back, 4 bases at V and 2 bases at J, with 16 bases in the middle. Germline-derived CDR1 and CDR2 are SGDLS and YYNGEE. The CDR3 coding sequence is TGTGCCAGCAGCCCCTGGGGCGGAACAACCTACGAGCAGTACTTC. Translation: CASSPWGGTTYEQYF.

The genes are TRBV11-3 and TRBJ2-1; 7 bases agree with TRBD2. The CDR3 covers 14 residues. V lost 0 bases and J lost 8; bases outside the gene matches: 4. Germline CDR1 and CDR2: SGHNT and YENEEA. The chain's CDR3 is CASSLEGGSDEQFF. The CDR3 DNA reads TGTGCCAGCAGCTTAGAGGGCGGGAGCGATGAGCAGTTCTTC.

This clone showed up just a few times. V and J are TRBV2 and TRBJ2-7, with D unclear. The V gene lost 8 bases and the J gene lost 3 bases, with 5 bases spanning the gap. Germline V gives CDR1 SNHLY, CDR2 FYNNEI. The CDR3 length is 10 residues. The CDR3 here is CASQDYEQYF. CDR3 coding DNA: TGTGCCAGCCAGGACTACGAGCAGTACTTC. Looking up the rest from reference TRBV2 and TRBJ2-7 gives the full variable domain: EPEVTQTPSHQVTQMGQEVILRCVPISNHLYFYWYRQILGQKVEFLVSFYNNEISEKSEIFDDQFSVERPDGSNFTLKIRSTKLEDSAMYFCASQDYEQYFGPGTRLTVT.

CDR3 bases: TGCGCCAGCAGCTTTTCAGGGGCAAGCACAGATACGCAGTATTTT. Protein product: CASSFSGASTDTQYF. The chain couples TRBV5-1 to TRBJ2-3; perhaps TRBD1 as D (6 bases). Germline V gives CDR1 SGHRS, CDR2 YFSETQ. This CDR3 comprises 15 residues. The V end lost 2 bases, the J end lost 0 bases, and 10 bases lay between the germline ends. Supplemented by reference TRBV5-1 and TRBJ2-3, the full variable domain reads KAGVTQTPRYLIKTRGQQVTLSCSPISGHRSVSWYQQTPGQGLQFLFEYFSETQRNKGNFPGRFSGRQFSNSRSEMNVSTLELGDSALYLCASSFSGASTDTQYFGPGTRLTVL.

V is TRBV3-1 (or the pseudogene TRBV3-2) and J is TRBJ2-4, with D possibly matching TRBD1 (6 bases). The CDR3 is 13 residues long. Trimming cost V 1 base and J 6 bases, with 7 bases left between them. Germline V lookup: CDR1 LGHDT, CDR2 YNNKEL (reference sequence). The CDR3 bases are TGTGCCAGCAGCCAAGCGACAGGAAACATTCAGTACTTC. This gives the protein CASSQATGNIQYF.

The chain joins TRBV5-1 to TRBJ2-7, with 10 bases fitting TRBD2. Germline V gene lookup returns CDR1 SGHRS and CDR2 YFSETQ. CDR3 length: 14 residues. V was pared by 3 bases and J by 5 bases, with 5 bases of the junction left unmatched. In nucleotides, the CDR3 is TGCGCCAGCAGCTCCGGACTAGCGGCGAACGAGCAGTACTTC. It encodes CASSSGLAANEQYF.

The rearrangement uses TRBV25-1 and TRBJ1-5, with D perhaps TRBD1 (6 bases). CDR1 and CDR2 (germline): MGHDK, SYGVNS. Deletions cut 3 bases from V and 4 bases from J, with 10 bases between. This CDR3 has 14 amino acids. The CDR3 DNA reads as TGTGCCAGCAGTGACCCAGGGGCGAATCAGCCCCAGCATTTT. It encodes CASSDPGANQPQHF.

The chain carries TRBV3-1 (or the pseudogene TRBV3-2) and TRBJ2-1; TRBD2 matches 10 bases. Looked up from germline, CDR1 is LGHDT and CDR2 is YNNKEL (reference sequence). This CDR3 is built from 15 residues. Trimming took 5 bases from V and 5 from J; bases not matched to a gene: 6. The CDR3 protein is CASSFSGRFNNEQFF. CDR3 bases: TGTGCCAGCAGCTTTAGCGGGAGGTTCAACAATGAGCAGTTCTTC.

The chain has TRBV30 and TRBJ2-7; TRBD2 is a possible D gene (5 bases). V lost 1 base, J lost 7 bases, and 14 bases lay in between. Germline CDR1 GTSNPN, CDR2 SVGIG (reference sequence). The CDR3 consists of 13 residues. The CDR3 nucleotides are TGTGCCTGGAGTGGGTGGGATTCGGGGGAGCAGTACTTC. The encoded protein is CAWSGWDSGEQYF.

This chain links TRBV11-2 with TRBJ2-1, with TRBD2 matching 7 bases. This CDR3 comprises 16 residues. Germline loops: CDR1 SGHAT, CDR2 FQNNGV. With V trimmed by 5 bases and J by 6 bases, 13 bases remained unmatched. The CDR3 DNA is TGTGCCAGCAGCCTCTCCCCTCGACTAGCCTTCAATGAGCAGTTCTTC. Translation: CASSLSPRLAFNEQFF.

This chain links TRBV29-1 with TRBJ2-3; 13 bases are shared with TRBD2. Losses at the gene ends were 2 bases for V and 2 bases for J; bases not matched to a gene: 10. CDR1 and CDR2 (germline): SQVTM, ANQGSEA. The CDR3 extends over 18 amino acids. This chain's CDR3 is CSVETGGLAGEYTDTQYF. The CDR3, as DNA: TGCAGCGTTGAAACAGGCGGACTAGCGGGAGAGTACACAGATACGCAGTATTTT.

The gene calls are TRBV5-4 and TRBJ2-7; perhaps TRBD2 as D (6 bases). V was cut by 4 bases and J by 3 bases, with 14 bases left in between. Germline CDR1 reads SGHNT; CDR2 reads YYREEE (reference sequence). The CDR3 is made up of 14 amino acids. CDR3 DNA sequence: TGTGCCAGCAGCCTGGGACTCGGAGACTACGAGCAGTACTTC. It translates to CASSLGLGDYEQYF. The full variable domain, its missing parts supplied by reference TRBV5-4 and TRBJ2-7, is ETGVTQSPTHLIKTRGQQVTLRCSSQSGHNTVSWYQQALGQGPQFIFQYYREEENGRGNFPPRFSGLQFPNYSSELNVNALELDDSALYLCASSLGLGDYEQYFGPGTRLTVT.

This sequence joins TRBV5-1 and TRBJ2-5; D is unresolved. CDR3 size: 11 residues. From germline, CDR1 is SGHRS and CDR2 YFSETQ. V was trimmed by 0 bases and J by 14 bases, leaving 11 bases between them. The CDR3 is CASSLEGEPYF. The CDR3 bases are TGCGCCAGCAGCTTGGAAGGAGAACCTTACTTC.

This clone was counted only a few times. The V and J genes are TRBV29-1 and TRBJ2-1; 14 nucleotides align to TRBD2. Germline CDR1 and CDR2: SQVTM and ANQGSEA. V gave up 7 bases and J gave up 7 bases; unmatched junction bases: 9. CDR3 length equals 15 residues. For the CDR3, the DNA is TGCAGCGCCGGGACTAGCGGGAGTTGGGGGAATGAGCAGTTCTTC. It translates to CSAGTSGSWGNEQFF.

The chain links TRBV7-2 to TRBJ2-1; 7 nucleotides agree with TRBD2. Germline V lookup: CDR1 SGHTA, CDR2 FQGNSA. V lost 1 base to trimming and J lost 9 bases; unmatched junction nucleotides: 6. The CDR3 covers 14 residues. The CDR3 loop reads CASSLEVSGGEQFF. In nucleotides, the CDR3 is TGTGCCAGCAGCTTAGAAGTATCGGGGGGTGAGCAGTTCTTC.

V is TRBV18 and J is TRBJ2-7, with D unresolved. This CDR3 region has 14 residues. Germline-derived CDR1 and CDR2 are KGHSH and LQKENI. V was cut by 0 bases and J by 3 bases, with 9 bases left in between. CDR3 nucleotide sequence: TGTGCCAGCTCACCACCGGAACTACTCTACGAGCAGTACTTC. Translated, it gives CASSPPELLYEQYF.

The V and J genes are TRBV2 and TRBJ2-2; D remains ambiguous. CDR3 size: 13 residues. CDR1 and CDR2 from the germline V gene are SNHLY and FYNNEI. The V end lost 0 bases, the J end lost 7 bases, and 6 bases lay between the germline ends. The CDR3 sequence: CASSEAHGGELFF. CDR3 bases: TGTGCCAGCAGTGAAGCGCACGGCGGGGAGCTGTTTTTT. Drawing the rest from reference TRBV2 and TRBJ2-2, the complete variable domain is EPEVTQTPSHQVTQMGQEVILRCVPISNHLYFYWYRQILGQKVEFLVSFYNNEISEKSEIFDDQFSVERPDGSNFTLKIRSTKLEDSAMYFCASSEAHGGELFFGEGSRLTVL.

The chain employs TRBV6-5 and TRBJ2-1, with TRBD2 matching over 8 bases. J gave up 9 bases and V 7 bases, and 11 bases lay outside the gene matches. The CDR3 runs 14 residues. Germline CDR1 is MNHEY and CDR2 is SVGAGI. CDR3 protein: CASNRAGVGVEQFF. The CDR3 DNA is TGTGCCAGCAATAGAGCGGGAGTAGGCGTTGAGCAGTTCTTC.

The V and J genes are TRBV14 and TRBJ1-1; D not resolved. V lost 0 bases and J 7 bases, leaving 12 bases between the germline ends. The CDR3 loop spans 14 amino acids. In germline, CDR1 is SGHDN, CDR2 FVKESK. CDR3 DNA sequence: TGTGCCAGCAGCCAAGATAGGTGGGCAGGTGAAGCTTTCTTT. Its translation is CASSQDRWAGEAFF.

The rearrangement uses TRBV11-2 and TRBJ2-2; TRBD1 is a possible D gene (5 bases). The CDR3 has 16 residues. Germline CDR1 SGHAT, CDR2 FQNNGV. V was clipped by 4 bases and J by 5 bases, with 17 bases between them. CDR3 nucleotides: TGTGCCAGCAGCTCTGAGGCAGGGATTGTTACCGGGGAGCTGTTTTTT. The encoded protein is CASSSEAGIVTGELFF.

The chain joins TRBV3-1 (or the pseudogene TRBV3-2) to TRBJ2-3, with 8 bases identical to TRBD2. V lost 3 bases, J lost 11 bases, and 4 bases stayed unmatched. The germline V gene has CDR1 LGHDT and CDR2 YNNKEL (reference sequence). CDR3 length equals 12 residues. The CDR3 nucleotides read TGTGCCAGCAGCCAGACCGGGACTAGGCAGTATTTT. Protein sequence: CASSQTGTRQYF.

The gene calls are TRBV29-1 and TRBJ2-7; the D is unclear. V was cut by 1 base and J by 3 bases, with 4 bases left in between. The CDR3 covers 11 residues. The germline V gene encodes CDR1 SQVTM and CDR2 ANQGSEA. CDR3 sequence: CSVEAFYEQYF. CDR3 DNA sequence: TGCAGCGTTGAAGCATTCTACGAGCAGTACTTC.

This chain links TRBV3-1 (or the pseudogene TRBV3-2) with TRBJ1-4; D gene ambiguous. CDR1 LGHDT and CDR2 YNNKEL come from the germline V gene (reference sequence). Trimming removed 3 bases from V and 6 bases from J, with 14 bases in between. This CDR3 contains 15 residues. CDR3 in DNA: TGTGCCAGCAGCCATTGGTCCAACCGGGATGAAAAACTGTTTTTT. Translation: CASSHWSNRDEKLFF.